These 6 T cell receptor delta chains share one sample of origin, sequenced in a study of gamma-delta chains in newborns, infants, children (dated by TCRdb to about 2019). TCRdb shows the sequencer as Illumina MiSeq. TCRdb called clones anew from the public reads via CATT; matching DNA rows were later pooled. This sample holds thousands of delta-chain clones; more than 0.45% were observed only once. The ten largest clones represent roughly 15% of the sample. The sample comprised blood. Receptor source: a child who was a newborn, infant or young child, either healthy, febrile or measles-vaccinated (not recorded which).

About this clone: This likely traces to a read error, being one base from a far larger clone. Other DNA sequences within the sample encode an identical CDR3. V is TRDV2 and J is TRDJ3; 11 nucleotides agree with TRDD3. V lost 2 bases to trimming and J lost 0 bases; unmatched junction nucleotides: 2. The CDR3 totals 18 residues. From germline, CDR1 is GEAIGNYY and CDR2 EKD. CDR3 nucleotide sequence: TGTGCCTGTGACAGCACTGGGGGATACTCCTGGGACACCCGACAGATGTTTTTC. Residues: CACDSTGGYSWDTRQMFF.

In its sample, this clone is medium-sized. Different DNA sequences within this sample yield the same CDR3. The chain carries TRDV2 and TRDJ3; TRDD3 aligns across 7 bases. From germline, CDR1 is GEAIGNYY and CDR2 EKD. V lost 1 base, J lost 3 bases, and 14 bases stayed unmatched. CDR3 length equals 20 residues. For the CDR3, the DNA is TGTGCCTGTGACACTACCCTAGGATACGCGAAACACTGGGACACCCGACAGATGTTTTTC. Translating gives CACDTTLGYAKHWDTRQMFF.

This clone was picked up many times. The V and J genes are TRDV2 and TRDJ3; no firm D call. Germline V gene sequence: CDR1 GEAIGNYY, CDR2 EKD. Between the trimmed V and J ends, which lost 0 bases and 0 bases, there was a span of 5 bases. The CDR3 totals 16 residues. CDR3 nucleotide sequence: TGTGCCTGTGACACCATCAGCTCCTGGGACACCCGACAGATGTTTTTC. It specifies CACDTISSWDTRQMFF.

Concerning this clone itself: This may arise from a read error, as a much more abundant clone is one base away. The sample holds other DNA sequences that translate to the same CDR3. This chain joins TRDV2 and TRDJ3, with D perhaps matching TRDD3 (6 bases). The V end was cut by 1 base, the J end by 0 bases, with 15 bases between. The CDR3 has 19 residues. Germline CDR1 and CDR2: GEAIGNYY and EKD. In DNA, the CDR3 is TGTGCCTGTGACACTACCGGGGGAGCACCCTCCTGGGACACCCGACAGATGTTTTTC. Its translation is CACDTTGGAPSWDTRQMFF.

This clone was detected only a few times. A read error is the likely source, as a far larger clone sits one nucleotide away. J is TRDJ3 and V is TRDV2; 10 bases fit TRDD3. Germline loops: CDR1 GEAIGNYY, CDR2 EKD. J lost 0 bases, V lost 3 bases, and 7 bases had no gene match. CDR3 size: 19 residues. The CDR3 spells CACDLLGDLSSWDTRQMFF. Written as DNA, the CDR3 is TGTGCCTGTGACTTACTGGGGGATTTGAGCTCCTGGGACACCCGACAGATGTTTTTC.

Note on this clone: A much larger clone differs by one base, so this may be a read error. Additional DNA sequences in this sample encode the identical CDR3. CDR3 loop: CACDPLLGDTSWDTRQMFF. CDR3 coding DNA: TGTGCCTGTGACCCTCTGCTGGGGGATACCTCCTGGGACACCCGACAGATGTTTTTC. V is TRDV2 and J is TRDJ3, with 11 bases fitting TRDD3. Germline V gene data show CDR1 as GEAIGNYY and CDR2 as EKD. With V trimmed by 3 bases and J by 0 bases, 6 bases remained unmatched. The length of the CDR3 is 19 residues.